This is a list of T cell receptor beta chains from one sample in a study of T-cell reconstitution after alpha-beta-depleted transplantation in children. TCRdb re-called the PCR reads with MiXCR, one entry per CDR3 protein. The repertoire holds approximately 1,000,000 distinct CDR3 sequences, less than 30% seen once, with roughly 31% in the top ten. Material: PBMCs, mostly from graft donor cells, obtained 360 days after TCRalphabeta/CD19-depleted stem cell transplant. The source of these receptors is a boy in the first two years of life who had a stem cell transplant for SCID, so the T cells may come from the graft donor. The CDR3 runs from the conserved cysteine through the conserved F or W. The order of the fields is CDR3 DNA, CDR3 protein, V gene, D gene, J gene, clone size. A D gene is named only where the DNA matches it firmly. Not all rows give a size; the values are once, few, many and, for expanded clones, a class.

CDR3nt: TGTGCCAGCAGTAAGGGACCAGGGGATGAAGGAGAGACCCAGTACTTC; CDR3aa: CASSKGPGDEGETQYF; v_gene: TRBV6-2/TRBV6-3; d_gene: NA; j_gene: TRBJ2-5; abundance: NA
CDR3nt: TGTGCCAGCAGTGAAGCGGGGGGGCCGGCCAATGAGCAGTTCTTC; CDR3aa: CASSEAGGPANEQFF; v_gene: TRBV6-1; d_gene: NA; j_gene: TRBJ2-1; abundance: NA
CDR3nt: TGCAGTGCTACAACAGGGGTTGGAGATACGCAGTATTTT; CDR3aa: CSATTGVGDTQYF; v_gene: TRBV20-1; d_gene: TRBD1; j_gene: TRBJ2-3; abundance: NA
CDR3nt: TGCGCCAGCAGCCAAGCCCCCGGGTGGGATGAGCAGTTCTTC; CDR3aa: CASSQAPGWDEQFF; v_gene: TRBV4-1; d_gene: NA; j_gene: TRBJ2-1; abundance: NA
CDR3nt: TGCGCCAGCAGCCAAGTCGGATCGGATAATGAGCAGTTCTTC; CDR3aa: CASSQVGSDNEQFF; v_gene: TRBV4-1; d_gene: NA; j_gene: TRBJ2-1; abundance: NA
CDR3nt: TGCAGTGTCAGGGGGGGCCTGTATGAAAAACTGTTTTTT; CDR3aa: CSVRGGLYEKLFF; v_gene: TRBV20-1; d_gene: TRBD1; j_gene: TRBJ1-4; abundance: few
CDR3nt: TGTGCCAGCAGCCCTATGGGGCGCACAGATACGCAGTATTTT; CDR3aa: CASSPMGRTDTQYF; v_gene: TRBV12-3/TRBV12-4; d_gene: NA; j_gene: TRBJ2-3; abundance: NA
CDR3nt: TGTGCCAGCTTTCGACCCAGAGCTATTGGCACTGAAGCTTTCTTT; CDR3aa: CASFRPRAIGTEAFF; v_gene: TRBV6-1; d_gene: NA; j_gene: TRBJ1-1; abundance: few
CDR3nt: TGTGCCAGCAGCTCGAACGGTCGCCCCCTCACAGATACGCAGTATTTT; CDR3aa: CASSSNGRPLTDTQYF; v_gene: TRBV9; d_gene: NA; j_gene: TRBJ2-3; abundance: many
CDR3nt: TGTGCCAGCATCGGGGGGACAGCGCTATCCTTATACAATGAGCAGTTCTTC; CDR3aa: CASIGGTALSLYNEQFF; v_gene: TRBV28; d_gene: NA; j_gene: TRBJ2-1; abundance: few
CDR3nt: TGTGCCAGCAACAGAGGGACGGAGACCCAGTACTTC; CDR3aa: CASNRGTETQYF; v_gene: TRBV9; d_gene: NA; j_gene: TRBJ2-5; abundance: NA
CDR3nt: TGTGCCAGCAGTCCGGACTCAGTTAATGAAAAACTGTTTTTT; CDR3aa: CASSPDSVNEKLFF; v_gene: TRBV6-1; d_gene: NA; j_gene: TRBJ1-4; abundance: few
CDR3nt: TGCGCCAGCAGCCAAGATCCACTAGCAACGGATACGCAGTATTTT; CDR3aa: CASSQDPLATDTQYF; v_gene: TRBV4-1; d_gene: NA; j_gene: TRBJ2-3; abundance: NA
CDR3nt: TGTGCCAGCAGCCAAGTCACACCGGGACCCACAGGGGAGCAGTACTTC; CDR3aa: CASSQVTPGPTGEQYF; v_gene: TRBV4-2; d_gene: NA; j_gene: TRBJ2-7; abundance: NA
CDR3nt: TGTGCCAGCAGCCCAATCTTCGGGGTTTCCTACAATGAGCAGTTCTTC; CDR3aa: CASSPIFGVSYNEQFF; v_gene: TRBV3-1; d_gene: NA; j_gene: TRBJ2-1; abundance: NA
CDR3nt: TGTGCCAGCAGTTTCCCCCGGACAGGGGCCTACGAGCAGTACTTC; CDR3aa: CASSFPRTGAYEQYF; v_gene: TRBV28; d_gene: TRBD1; j_gene: TRBJ2-7; abundance: once
CDR3nt: TGTGCCAGCAGCCAAGAAGGAAGTAAATGGTCAACTAATGAAAAACTGTTTTTT; CDR3aa: CASSQEGSKWSTNEKLFF; v_gene: TRBV4-2; d_gene: NA; j_gene: TRBJ1-4; abundance: NA
CDR3nt: TGCGCCAGCAGCTTGTCGGGGGGGCCGAACACCGGGGAGCTGTTTTTT; CDR3aa: CASSLSGGPNTGELFF; v_gene: TRBV5-1; d_gene: TRBD2; j_gene: TRBJ2-2; abundance: many
CDR3nt: TGTGCCAGCAGTTACCGCGGACCCTCCTACGAGCAGTACTTC; CDR3aa: CASSYRGPSYEQYF; v_gene: TRBV6-5; d_gene: NA; j_gene: TRBJ2-7; abundance: many
CDR3nt: TGTGCCAGCAGCTTCGAACAGGGTATGAACACTGAAGCTTTCTTT; CDR3aa: CASSFEQGMNTEAFF; v_gene: TRBV5-6; d_gene: NA; j_gene: TRBJ1-1; abundance: NA
CDR3nt: TGTGCCAGCAGCCAAGATACTTTGGGGAACATTCAGTACTTC; CDR3aa: CASSQDTLGNIQYF; v_gene: TRBV4-2; d_gene: NA; j_gene: TRBJ2-4; abundance: NA
CDR3nt: TGTGCCAGCAGCTCCGGGGACTCGGCCTACAATGAGCAGTTCTTC; CDR3aa: CASSSGDSAYNEQFF; v_gene: TRBV7-3; d_gene: NA; j_gene: TRBJ2-1; abundance: NA
CDR3nt: TGTGCCAGCAGCCCGACAGGGGGTAAGCAGTATTTT; CDR3aa: CASSPTGGKQYF; v_gene: TRBV7-3; d_gene: TRBD1; j_gene: TRBJ2-3; abundance: NA
CDR3nt: TGTGCCACTAAACCGGGACAGGGGGCGTCGGGCGGCTACACCTTC; CDR3aa: CATKPGQGASGGYTF; v_gene: TRBV19; d_gene: TRBD1; j_gene: TRBJ1-2; abundance: NA
CDR3nt: TGTGCCAGTAGAGCGACAGGGAAGACCTACGAGCAGTACTTC; CDR3aa: CASRATGKTYEQYF; v_gene: TRBV19; d_gene: TRBD1; j_gene: TRBJ2-7; abundance: NA
CDR3nt: TGTGCCAGCAGCGTAGGGTTGGTGGGGGCCCAGTACTTC; CDR3aa: CASSVGLVGAQYF; v_gene: TRBV9; d_gene: NA; j_gene: TRBJ2-5; abundance: NA
CDR3nt: TGTGCCAGCAGTAATACGGCATCTGGAAACACCATATATTTT; CDR3aa: CASSNTASGNTIYF; v_gene: TRBV12-3/TRBV12-4; d_gene: NA; j_gene: TRBJ1-3; abundance: NA
CDR3nt: TGTGCCTTTGAGCGGGGGGGACCCTACGAGCAGTACTTC; CDR3aa: CAFERGGPYEQYF; v_gene: TRBV30; d_gene: TRBD2; j_gene: TRBJ2-7; abundance: many
CDR3nt: TGCGCCAGCAGCTCCTCGGGACAAGGCATCAATGAGCAGTTCTTC; CDR3aa: CASSSSGQGINEQFF; v_gene: TRBV5-1; d_gene: NA; j_gene: TRBJ2-1; abundance: few
CDR3nt: TGTGCCACCAGTGATCGCGGCTACAATGAGCAGTTCTTC; CDR3aa: CATSDRGYNEQFF; v_gene: TRBV24-1; d_gene: NA; j_gene: TRBJ2-1; abundance: NA
CDR3nt: TGTGCCAGCAGCTCCTTCGATACGAGGGAGGAGCAGTACTTC; CDR3aa: CASSSFDTREEQYF; v_gene: TRBV7-6; d_gene: NA; j_gene: TRBJ2-7; abundance: NA
CDR3nt: TGTGCCAGCAGCCCCCCCCTTTTGGGGTATGGCTACACCTTC; CDR3aa: CASSPPLLGYGYTF; v_gene: TRBV7-9; d_gene: NA; j_gene: TRBJ1-2; abundance: NA
CDR3nt: TGTGCCAGCAGCCAAGATCTCAGAGGTTCGGGGACCCAGTACTTC; CDR3aa: CASSQDLRGSGTQYF; v_gene: TRBV4-2; d_gene: NA; j_gene: TRBJ2-5; abundance: few
CDR3nt: TGTGCCACCAGCAGGCTCGACTATAGCGGGGGTAAAATCAATGAGCAGTTCTTC; CDR3aa: CATSRLDYSGGKINEQFF; v_gene: TRBV15; d_gene: TRBD2; j_gene: TRBJ2-1; abundance: NA
CDR3nt: TGTGCCAGCAGCATACTAGCGGGGGCCTTTGGATTC; CDR3aa: CASSILAGAFGF; v_gene: TRBV2; d_gene: TRBD2; j_gene: TRBJ2-1; abundance: many